The 11 T cell receptor beta chains reported below all come from one sample, sequenced in a study of blood T cell repertoires in COVID-19. Clones were read by immunoSEQ multiplex PCR, and TCRdb kept only the in-frame ones, dropping some. Of about 260,000 clones in the sample, 88% were seen once. Sequenced input: peripheral blood. The receptors originated from a man between 60 and 75 years old who had recovered from COVID-19.

This clone showed up just once. The junction does not match germline at one end; this may be a read error. The chain links TRBV6-5 to TRBJ2-1; D might be TRBD1 (6 bases). Germline loops: CDR1 MNHEY, CDR2 SVGAGI. The CDR3 has 15 residues. CDR3 coding DNA: TGTGCCAGCATTTACAGGGCGGGCTCCTACAATGAGCAGTTCTTC. This gives the protein CASIYRAGSYNEQFF.

The V gene is TRBV7-6, the J gene TRBJ1-3, with D tentatively TRBD1 (5 bases). CDR3 length: 17 amino acids. Trimming took 1 base from V and 1 from J, leaving 14 bases between them. In germline, CDR1 is SGHVS, CDR2 FNYEAQ. CDR3 residues: CASSLVDVGVSGNTIYF. The DNA for the CDR3 is TGTGCCAGCAGCTTAGTGGATGTAGGGGTATCTGGAAACACCATATATTTT.

The chain carries TRBV21-1 and TRBJ2-2; the table assigns TRBD1, which was not confirmed against the DNA. TRBV21-1 represents a pseudogene. This CDR3 region has 24 residues. The CDR3 DNA reads as TGTGCCAGCAGCAAAGCGCTTTCTGGGGGCCATTCTTGGAGCCCTACTCTGAACACCGGGGAGCTGTTTTTT. Encoded protein: CASSKALSGGHSWSPTLNTGELFF.

The CDR3 here is CASSRDTLGAGFYEQYF. CDR3 nucleotide sequence: TGTGCCAGCAGCCGAGACACTTTGGGCGCAGGCTTTTACGAGCAGTACTTC. This chain joins TRBV3-1 (or the pseudogene TRBV3-2) and TRBJ2-7; no clear D. Germline V lookup: CDR1 LGHDT, CDR2 YNNKEL (reference sequence). The CDR3 runs 17 residues. Deletions cut 4 bases from V and 4 bases from J, with 23 bases between.

There are a few counts of this clone. The V and J genes are TRBV7-2 and TRBJ1-1; D gene unclear. V was trimmed by 0 bases and J by 6 bases, leaving 11 bases between them. Germline assignment: CDR1 SGHTA and CDR2 FQGNSA. The CDR3 is made up of 14 amino acids. The CDR3 region has the DNA TGTGCCAGCAGCTTAGCTCAGATGTATCCTGAAGCTTTCTTT. It yields the protein CASSLAQMYPEAFF.

This sequence joins TRBV12-5 and TRBJ1-2; maybe TRBD1 (6 bases). This CDR3 region has 12 residues. Germline CDR1 LGHNT, CDR2 FRNRAP. V shed 2 bases and J shed 8 bases, with 9 bases lying between them. Written as DNA, the CDR3 is TGTGCTAGTGGTTTGCAGGGGTGGGGCTACACCTTC. It yields the protein CASGLQGWGYTF.

The chain uses TRBV12-5 and TRBJ2-2, with 8 bases aligning to TRBD1. This CDR3 is built from 16 residues. Germline-derived CDR1 and CDR2 are LGHNT and FRNRAP. Trimming cost V 8 bases and J 0 bases; bases outside gene matches: 8. In DNA form, the CDR3 reads TGTGCTAGTTACTACACAGGGGGACCGAACACCGGGGAGCTGTTTTTT. Translating gives CASYYTGGPNTGELFF.

The chain couples TRBV7-3 to TRBJ1-1, with 11 bases fitting TRBD1. The germline V gene encodes CDR1 SGHTA and CDR2 FQGTGA. The CDR3 length is 14 residues. The V segment lost 2 bases and the J segment 11 bases; nucleotides outside the gene matches: 7. The CDR3 loop reads CASSLLPGQGAAFF. The CDR3 coding sequence is TGTGCCAGCAGCTTACTCCCCGGACAGGGGGCGGCTTTCTTT.

Only one count was recorded for this clone. The chain combines TRBV4-2 with TRBJ1-4, with TRBD1 matching over 9 bases. This CDR3 is built from 16 residues. The V gene end was trimmed by 6 bases and the J gene end by 6 bases; junction bases not matched to a gene: 11. CDR1 and CDR2 from the germline V gene are LGHNA and YNFKEQ. The CDR3 loop reads CASSLLQGALDEKLFF. In DNA, the CDR3 is TGTGCCAGCAGTCTACTACAGGGGGCGTTAGATGAAAAACTGTTTTTT.

This CDR3 reads CATSTSAAGELFF. For the CDR3, the DNA is TGTGCCACCTCAACTAGCGCTGCCGGGGAGCTGTTTTTT. The chain joins TRBV27 to TRBJ2-2; 7 nucleotides align to TRBD2. The CDR3 has 13 amino acids. Germline assignment: CDR1 MNHEY and CDR2 SMNVEV (reference sequence). Germline trimming cut 10 bases from V and 6 bases from J; bases unmatched to any gene: 8.

Concerning this clone itself: Other nucleotide sequences from this sample produce the same CDR3. The V and J genes are TRBV19 and TRBJ1-1, with a possible D match to TRBD1 (6 bases). The CDR3 covers 14 residues. In germline, CDR1 is LNHDA, CDR2 SQIVND (reference sequence). With 1 base removed from V and 1 base from J, the gap between germline ends came to 7 bases. For the CDR3, the DNA is TGTGCCAGTAGTATAGGACAGGCGAACACTGAAGCTTTCTTT. Translation: CASSIGQANTEAFF.